The 8 T cell receptor beta chains below all came from one sample that was sequenced in a study of cytomegalovirus exposure and HLA in healthy donors. PCR employed 60 Vbeta and 13 Jbeta primers. Sequencing used immunoSEQ multiplex PCR; TCRdb keeps in-frame clones, though not all of them. The sample includes 45,000 or so clones. Specimen: PBMCs. Every receptor here comes from a male donor in good health and CMV-seronegative.

The chain carries TRBV6-1 and TRBJ1-2; weak D call: TRBD1 (5 bases). The CDR3 covers 12 residues. The germline gives CDR1 MNHNS, CDR2 SASEGT. The germline V and J ends were trimmed by 6 bases and 14 bases, with 19 bases remaining between them. The CDR3 protein is CASSSGGGESTF. CDR3 sequence (DNA): TGTGCCAGCAGCTCCGGCGGGGGGGAATCTACCTTC.

CDR3 protein: CASSLRQGRNEKLFF. Here the CDR3 DNA reads TGCGCCAGCAGCTTGAGACAGGGTCGAAATGAAAAACTGTTTTTT. This chain joins TRBV5-1 and TRBJ1-4; 7 nucleotides align to TRBD1. This CDR3 spans 15 amino acids. J lost 5 bases, V lost 1 base, and 5 bases had no gene match. Germline CDR1 reads SGHRS; CDR2 reads YFSETQ.

J is TRBJ2-7 and V is TRBV9; TRBD1 aligns across 11 bases. Germline V gene data show CDR1 as SGDLS and CDR2 as YYNGEE. V lost 2 bases, J lost 4 bases, and 2 bases stayed unmatched. The CDR3 runs 14 residues. The CDR3 DNA sequence: TGTGCCAGCAGCGTCGGACAGGGGGCTTACGAGCAGTACTTC. Translating it yields CASSVGQGAYEQYF.

The rearrangement links TRBV29-1 to TRBJ1-2, with a possible D match to TRBD1 (5 bases). CDR1 and CDR2 from the germline V gene are SQVTM and ANQGSEA. V was pared by 5 bases and J by 1 base, with 14 bases between. The CDR3 contains 14 residues. This CDR3 is CSVHQGSGNYGYTF. CDR3 DNA: TGCAGCGTTCATCAGGGTTCTGGTAACTATGGCTACACCTTC.

The chain is built from TRBV9 and TRBJ2-5, with TRBD2 identical over 8 bases. Per germline, CDR1 SGDLS and CDR2 YYNGEE. J lost 2 bases, V lost 0 bases, and 9 bases had no gene match. The CDR3 totals 17 residues. CDR3 in amino acids: CASSVGTGGRGQETQYF. The CDR3 coding sequence is TGTGCCAGCAGCGTAGGAACGGGGGGGCGAGGTCAAGAGACCCAGTACTTC.

The chain recombines TRBV9 with TRBJ1-3, with unresolved D. This CDR3 region has 15 residues. From germline, CDR1 is SGDLS and CDR2 YYNGEE. Trimming removed 4 bases at V and 0 bases at J, with 11 bases between. CDR3 loop: CASSPDGDSGNTIYF. For the CDR3, the DNA is TGTGCCAGCAGCCCGGACGGGGACTCTGGAAACACCATATATTTT.

This chain uses TRBV18 with TRBJ2-1; 16 bases fit TRBD2. This CDR3 is built from 14 residues. Germline V gene lookup returns CDR1 KGHSH and CDR2 LQKENI. The V segment lost 6 bases and the J segment 13 bases; nucleotides outside the gene matches: 6. In DNA form, the CDR3 reads TGTGCCAGCTCGGAGGGACTAGCGGGGGGGCCACAGTTCTTC. Translating gives CASSEGLAGGPQFF.

The V and J genes are TRBV25-1 and TRBJ2-1; D is unclear. This CDR3 has 15 residues. CDR1 is MGHDK and CDR2 is SYGVNS in the germline V gene. The germline V and J ends were trimmed by 1 base and 7 bases, with 14 bases remaining between them. The CDR3, as DNA: TGTGCCAGCAGTGAATCTGACTCCTTTCGGAATGAGCAGTTCTTC. It translates to CASSESDSFRNEQFF.